The 32 T cell receptor beta chains listed next were all sequenced from one sample in a study of T cell responses to AZD1222 COVID-19 vaccine. Assay used: immunoSEQ multiplex PCR; TCRdb lists only in-frame clones, some missing. Seen here are 80,000 to 100,000 clones, over 80% observed once, and the top ten hold under 14%. The sample here was peripheral blood, taken 28 days after the second AZD1222 dose. The receptors come from an adult who received the AZD1222 COVID-19 vaccine.

The rearrangement joins TRBV7-9 to TRBJ1-1; the D gene is possibly TRBD1 (5 bases). The CDR3 spans 13 residues. Germline lookup yields CDR1 SEHNR and CDR2 FQNEAQ (reference sequence). With 3 bases removed from V and 8 bases from J, the gap between germline ends came to 13 bases. In nucleotides, the CDR3 is TGTGCCAGCAGCTTCGTCATGCAGGGCGAAGCTTTCTTT. It is translated as CASSFVMQGEAFF. The full variable domain, completed using reference TRBV7-9 and TRBJ1-1, is DTGVSQNPRHKITKRGQNVTFRCDPISEHNRLYWYRQTLGQGPEFLTYFQNEAQLEKSRLLSDRFSAERPKGSFSTLEIQRTEQGDSAMYLCASSFVMQGEAFFGQGTRLTVV.

CDR3 bases: TGTGCCAGCAGCCAAGATGTACCGAGGAGCTATGGCTACACCTTC. It is translated as CASSQDVPRSYGYTF. The gene calls are TRBV3-1 (or the pseudogene TRBV3-2) and TRBJ1-2, with D hard to call. The germline V gene encodes CDR1 LGHDT and CDR2 YNNKEL (reference sequence). The CDR3 length is 15 residues. The V gene lost 0 bases and the J gene lost 4 bases, with 12 bases spanning the gap.

The V and J genes are TRBV18 and TRBJ2-5; D is unresolved. The V gene's germline CDR1 is KGHSH and CDR2 LQKENI. CDR3 size: 12 residues. V lost 6 bases and J 2 bases, leaving 7 bases between the germline ends. CDR3 sequence reads: CASSLEQETQYF. As DNA, the CDR3 is TGTGCCAGCTCGCTTGAACAAGAGACCCAGTACTTC.

This chain links TRBV6-1 with TRBJ2-3, with D possibly TRBD2 on 8 matching bases. The CDR3 consists of 19 residues. V was trimmed by 3 bases and J by 5 bases, leaving 27 bases between them. Looked up from germline, CDR1 is MNHNS and CDR2 is SASEGT. The CDR3 loop reads CASSDRGESGGGVRDTQYF. CDR3 DNA: TGTGCCAGCAGTGACAGGGGGGAGAGCGGGGGCGGGGTAAGAGATACGCAGTATTTT.

The rearrangement uses TRBV5-8 and TRBJ1-1; 7 bases fit TRBD1. Germline V CDR1 and CDR2: SGHTS, YDEGEE. The CDR3 extends over 14 amino acids. With 5 bases clipped from V and 4 bases from J, the junction kept 8 bases outside the gene matches. CDR3 protein: CASRRQGGGTEAFF. In DNA form, the CDR3 reads TGTGCCAGCAGGCGACAGGGAGGGGGCACTGAAGCTTTCTTT.

This clone was detected once. The chain employs TRBV11-2 and TRBJ2-7; D is unresolved. Germline V lookup: CDR1 SGHAT, CDR2 FQNNGV. The CDR3 consists of 11 residues. V lost 3 bases and J 6 bases, leaving 6 bases between the germline ends. Here the CDR3 reads CASSFESEQYF. As DNA, the CDR3 is TGTGCCAGCAGCTTCGAATCCGAGCAGTACTTC.

The chain employs TRBV28 and TRBJ2-7, with a tentative D call TRBD2 (6 bases). The CDR3 runs 14 residues. V lost 4 bases, J lost 6 bases, and 16 bases lay in between. CDR1 is MDHEN and CDR2 is SYDVKM in the germline V gene. CDR3 in DNA: TGTGCCAGCAGTTCTCGGCTAGCGTTTGCCGAGCAGTACTTC. It yields the protein CASSSRLAFAEQYF. Looking up the rest from reference TRBV28 and TRBJ2-7 gives the full variable domain: DVKVTQSSRYLVKRTGEKVFLECVQDMDHENMFWYRQDPGLGLRLIYFSYDVKMKEKGDIPEGYSVSREKKERFSLILESASTNQTSMYLCASSSRLAFAEQYFGPGTRLTVT.

The chain joins TRBV27 to TRBJ1-1, with D unclear. Germline assignment: CDR1 MNHEY and CDR2 SMNVEV (reference sequence). V lost 5 bases and J lost 1, with 17 bases in between. CDR3 length: 16 residues. CDR3 residues: CASSHGLEPRNTEAFF. In DNA, the CDR3 is TGTGCCAGCAGTCACGGTTTGGAACCCCGGAACACTGAAGCTTTCTTT.

The rearrangement links TRBV3-1 (or the pseudogene TRBV3-2) to TRBJ1-1; 8 nucleotides align to TRBD1. Trimming removed 2 bases from V and 3 bases from J; junction bases left unmatched: 8. CDR3 length: 16 residues. Looked up from germline, CDR1 is LGHDT and CDR2 is YNNKEL (reference sequence). The CDR3 region has the DNA TGTGCCAGCAGCCAACATACAGGGGGTGGGGACACTGAAGCTTTCTTT. This sequence encodes CASSQHTGGGDTEAFF.

This sequence joins TRBV7-8 and TRBJ1-2; 7 nucleotides line up with TRBD1. Germline lookup yields CDR1 SGHVS and CDR2 FQNEAQ. The CDR3 is 16 residues long. Germline trimming cut 1 base from V and 4 bases from J; bases unmatched to any gene: 9. This CDR3 is CASSLEVTGTFYGYTF. As DNA, the CDR3 is TGTGCCAGCAGCTTAGAAGTGACAGGGACCTTCTATGGCTACACCTTC.

This rearrangement joins TRBV3-1 (or the pseudogene TRBV3-2) to TRBJ1-2; D not resolved. Germline CDR1 reads LGHDT; CDR2 reads YNNKEL (reference sequence). CDR3 length equals 14 residues. V dropped 0 bases and J dropped 6 bases, with 11 bases sitting between them. CDR3 in DNA: TGTGCCAGCAGCCAAGAACTGACACGGGATGGCTACACCTTC. The encoded protein is CASSQELTRDGYTF.

The chain employs TRBV7-8 and TRBJ1-5, with 11 positions matching TRBD1. Trimming removed 4 bases from V and 6 bases from J; junction bases left unmatched: 11. CDR3 length: 17 amino acids. From germline, CDR1 is SGHVS and CDR2 FQNEAQ. CDR3 sequence: CASSSLTRTGGFQPQHF. The CDR3 bases are TGTGCCAGCAGCTCTTTAACCCGGACAGGGGGCTTTCAGCCCCAGCATTTT.

The sample holds one count of this clone. V is TRBV10-3 and J is TRBJ1-2; perhaps TRBD1 as D (5 bases). CDR1 ENHRY and CDR2 SYGVKD come from the germline V gene. The CDR3 consists of 16 residues. V shed 0 bases and J shed 5 bases, with 16 bases lying between them. The CDR3 loop is CAISESTGATAYGYTF. CDR3 nucleotide sequence: TGTGCCATCAGTGAGTCGACCGGGGCGACAGCATATGGCTACACCTTC.

The chain joins TRBV5-1 to TRBJ2-7; D remains ambiguous. The CDR3 extends over 15 amino acids. The V end lost 0 bases, the J end lost 2 bases, and 12 bases lay between the germline ends. Germline V gives CDR1 SGHRS, CDR2 YFSETQ. In nucleotides, the CDR3 is TGCGCCAGCAGCTTGGACGCACAGCGAACCTACGAGCAGTACTTC. Residues: CASSLDAQRTYEQYF.

The chain recombines TRBV3-1 (or the pseudogene TRBV3-2) with TRBJ2-1; D remains ambiguous. There are 15 residues in the CDR3. Germline V gives CDR1 LGHDT, CDR2 YNNKEL (reference sequence). V was cut by 1 base and J by 0 bases, with 7 bases left in between. CDR3 in DNA: TGTGCCAGCAGCCAAGGCGGCCCCTCCTACAATGAGCAGTTCTTC. Translation gives CASSQGGPSYNEQFF.

The chain links TRBV19 to TRBJ2-1, with D tentatively TRBD2 (6 bases). Germline loops: CDR1 LNHDA, CDR2 SQIVND (reference sequence). Deletions cut 7 bases from V and 4 bases from J, with 17 bases between. The CDR3 is made up of 15 amino acids. The CDR3 protein is CASKGGVTTYNEQFF. The CDR3 DNA reads TGTGCCAGTAAGGGCGGGGTTACCACGTACAATGAGCAGTTCTTC.

The chain couples TRBV2 to TRBJ1-5; D is undetermined. CDR1 is SNHLY, CDR2 FYNNEI, per germline. Trimming removed 4 bases at V and 3 bases at J, with 10 bases between. The CDR3 consists of 14 residues. CDR3 amino acids: CASSVAQVNQPQHF. The CDR3 region has the DNA TGTGCCAGCAGTGTAGCCCAGGTCAATCAGCCCCAGCATTTT.

This clone showed up just once. The V and J genes are TRBV12-3 or TRBV12-4 and TRBJ2-5; D perhaps matches TRBD2 (5 bases). The CDR3 consists of 13 residues. The V gene lost 3 bases and the J gene lost 3 bases, with 8 bases spanning the gap. CDR3 DNA: TGTGCCAGCAGTTTTGGGCGGGAAGAGACCCAGTACTTC. Translated, it gives CASSFGREETQYF.

A single count supports this clone. The gene calls are TRBV30 and TRBJ1-5, with 9 bases fitting TRBD1. The CDR3 length is 13 residues. CDR1 and CDR2 (germline): GTSNPN, SVGIG (reference sequence). The V and J ends lost 5 bases and 1 base, in that order; junction bases with no gene match: 0. The CDR3 loop is CAWGTGSNQPQHF. The DNA for the CDR3 is TGTGCCTGGGGGACAGGGAGCAATCAGCCCCAGCATTTT. Drawing the rest from reference TRBV30 and TRBJ1-5, the complete variable domain is SQTIHQWPATLVQPVGSPLSLECTVEGTSNPNLYWYRQAAGRGLQLLFYSVGIGQISSEVPQNLSASRPQDRQFILSSKKLLLSDSGFYLCAWGTGSNQPQHFGDGTRLSIL.

The V gene is TRBV9, the J gene TRBJ1-3; D is unresolved. Trimming left V 4 bases short and J 0 bases short, with 8 bases between. The CDR3 covers 14 residues. Germline CDR1 SGDLS, CDR2 YYNGEE. The CDR3 is CASSSDLSGNTIYF. Written as DNA, the CDR3 is TGTGCCAGCAGCTCCGACCTCTCTGGAAACACCATATATTTT.

The V gene is TRBV14, the J gene TRBJ1-2, with D tentatively TRBD1 (5 bases). This CDR3 region has 13 residues. Trimming left V 6 bases short and J 1 base short, with 9 bases between. Germline V CDR1 and CDR2: SGHDN, FVKESK. The chain's CDR3 is CASSRQINYGYTF. CDR3 coding DNA: TGTGCCAGCAGTCGACAGATTAACTATGGCTACACCTTC.

The rearrangement uses TRBV28 and TRBJ1-2; D remains unclear. The length of the CDR3 is 14 residues. The V gene's germline CDR1 is MDHEN and CDR2 SYDVKM. V lost 2 bases, J lost 4 bases, and 11 bases lay in between. The CDR3 reads CASSLAPGTYGYTF. CDR3 bases: TGTGCCAGCAGTTTAGCCCCGGGAACCTATGGCTACACCTTC.

V is TRBV27 and J is TRBJ2-1; a weak D match, TRBD2 (5 bases). V lost 5 bases and J 5 bases, leaving 13 bases between the germline ends. The length of the CDR3 is 14 residues. Germline CDR1 and CDR2: MNHEY and SMNVEV (reference sequence). The CDR3 DNA follows: TGTGCCAGCAGTAAGGGAGCCACTAACAATGAGCAGTTCTTC. This encodes CASSKGATNNEQFF.

This rearrangement joins TRBV18 to TRBJ1-1; 8 bases line up with TRBD1. V lost 5 bases, J lost 2 bases, and 7 bases stayed unmatched. Germline V gene sequence: CDR1 KGHSH, CDR2 LQKENI. CDR3 length: 15 amino acids. CDR3 protein: CASSAGQAGNTEAFF. The CDR3 DNA is TGTGCCAGCTCAGCGGGACAGGCCGGAAACACTGAAGCTTTCTTT. Drawing the rest from reference TRBV18 and TRBJ1-1, the complete variable domain is NAGVMQNPRHLVRRRGQEARLRCSPMKGHSHVYWYRQLPEEGLKFMVYLQKENIIDESGMPKERFSAEFPKEGPSILRIQQVVRGDSAAYFCASSAGQAGNTEAFFGQGTRLTVV.

The rearrangement joins TRBV28 to TRBJ1-1, with 7 bases lining up with TRBD1. Trimming removed 6 bases from V and 3 bases from J; junction bases left unmatched: 4. Germline-derived CDR1 and CDR2 are MDHEN and SYDVKM. The CDR3 is 13 residues long. This CDR3 reads CASRPGQHTEAFF. Here the CDR3 DNA reads TGTGCCAGCAGGCCGGGACAGCACACTGAAGCTTTCTTT.

V and J are TRBV29-1 and TRBJ1-2; D is unclear. Germline CDR1 is SQVTM and CDR2 is ANQGSEA. The length of the CDR3 is 14 residues. V was cut by 7 bases and J by 3 bases, with 18 bases left in between. This CDR3 is CSALSSGWDYGYTF. The CDR3 bases are TGCAGCGCCCTATCATCGGGTTGGGACTATGGCTACACCTTC.

V is TRBV19 and J is TRBJ1-4, with TRBD1 matching over 9 bases. J lost 5 bases, V lost 3 bases, and 1 base had no gene match. CDR3 length: 14 amino acids. The germline V gene encodes CDR1 LNHDA and CDR2 SQIVND (reference sequence). CDR3 sequence reads: CASSMTGGNEKLFF. For the CDR3, the DNA is TGTGCCAGTAGTATGACAGGGGGAAATGAAAAACTGTTTTTT.

The V gene is TRBV19, the J gene TRBJ1-1; unclear D gene. Trimming left V 3 bases short and J 1 base short, with 9 bases between. Germline CDR1 and CDR2: LNHDA and SQIVND (reference sequence). The CDR3 consists of 14 residues. CDR3: CASSIFSENTEAFF. The CDR3 nucleotides are TGTGCCAGTAGTATTTTTTCCGAGAACACTGAAGCTTTCTTT.

The chain has TRBV15 and TRBJ1-5; the D is unclear. Germline CDR1 reads LNHNV; CDR2 reads YYDKDF (reference sequence). Trimming shortened V by 1 base and J by 4 bases, and 11 bases separated the two germline ends. This CDR3 is built from 15 residues. CDR3 region: CATSRVGVTNQPQHF. The CDR3 DNA reads as TGTGCCACCAGCAGAGTTGGGGTTACGAATCAGCCCCAGCATTTT.

This chain uses TRBV7-2 with TRBJ2-7, with 10 nucleotides matching TRBD1. CDR3 size: 17 residues. CDR1 SGHTA and CDR2 FQGNSA come from the germline V gene. V shed 1 base and J 9 bases; nucleotides not matched to a gene: 15. The DNA of the CDR3 is TGTGCCAGCAGCTTAGGCTCGGGACAGGGGTTACTCTCTGGGCAGTACTTC. Encoded protein: CASSLGSGQGLLSGQYF.

CDR3 nucleotide sequence: TGTGCCAGCAGTTACTCGGAGGGGACTGAAGCTTTCTTT. Amino acids: CASSYSEGTEAFF. V and J are TRBV6-5 and TRBJ1-1; D is perhaps TRBD1 (5 bases). Germline CDR1 and CDR2: MNHEY and SVGAGI. V gave up 0 bases and J gave up 5 bases, with 7 bases separating them. CDR3 length equals 13 residues.

The genes are TRBV2 and TRBJ1-2, with D unresolved. Germline V gives CDR1 SNHLY, CDR2 FYNNEI. Trimming shortened V by 8 bases and J by 1 base, and 11 bases separated the two germline ends. The CDR3 spans 13 residues. The CDR3 spells CASPPGNNYGYTF. The CDR3 bases are TGTGCCAGCCCCCCGGGAAATAACTATGGCTACACCTTC.